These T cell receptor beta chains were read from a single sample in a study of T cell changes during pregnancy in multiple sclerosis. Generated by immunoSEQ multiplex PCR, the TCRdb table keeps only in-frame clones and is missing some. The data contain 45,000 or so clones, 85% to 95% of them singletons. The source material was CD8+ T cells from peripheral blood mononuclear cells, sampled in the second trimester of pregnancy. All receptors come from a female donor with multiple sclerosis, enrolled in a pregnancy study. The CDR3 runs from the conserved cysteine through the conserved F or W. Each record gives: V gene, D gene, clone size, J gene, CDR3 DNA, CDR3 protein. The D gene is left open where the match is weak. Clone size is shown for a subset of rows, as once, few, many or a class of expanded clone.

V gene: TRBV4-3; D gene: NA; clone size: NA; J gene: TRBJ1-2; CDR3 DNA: TGCGCCAGCAGCCAAGATCGAGGAGACGACTATGGCTACACCTTC; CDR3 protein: CASSQDRGDDYGYTF
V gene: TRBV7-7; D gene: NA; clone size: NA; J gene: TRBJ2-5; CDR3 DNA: TGTGCCAGCAGCTATTCCGGGACACCAGAAGAGACCCAGTACTTC; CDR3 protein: CASSYSGTPEETQYF
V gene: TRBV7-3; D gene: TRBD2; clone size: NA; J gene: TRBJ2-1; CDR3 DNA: TGTGCCAGCAGCTTCGCGGGGGGGCCTCAAAATGAGCAGTTCTTC; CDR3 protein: CASSFAGGPQNEQFF
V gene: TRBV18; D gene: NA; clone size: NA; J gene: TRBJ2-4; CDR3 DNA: TGTGCCAGCTCACCGAACCGACAGGATATAGCCAAAAACATTCAGTACTTC; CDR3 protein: CASSPNRQDIAKNIQYF
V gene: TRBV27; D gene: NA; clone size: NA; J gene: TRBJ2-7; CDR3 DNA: TGTGCCAGCAGTCCAACAGGGAGGGCCGACTCCTACGAGCAGTACTTC; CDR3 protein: CASSPTGRADSYEQYF
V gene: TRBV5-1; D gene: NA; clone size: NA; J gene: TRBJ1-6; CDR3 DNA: TGCGCCAGCAGCATCGGCAGGGAAGATAATTCACCCCTCCACTTT; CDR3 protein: CASSIGREDNSPLHF
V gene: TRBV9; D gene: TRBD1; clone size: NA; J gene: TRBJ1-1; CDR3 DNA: TGTGCCAGCAGCCCGACAGGGGGTTACACTGAAGCTTTCTTT; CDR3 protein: CASSPTGGYTEAFF
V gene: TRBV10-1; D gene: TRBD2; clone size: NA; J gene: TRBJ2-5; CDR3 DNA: TGCGCCAGCATGCTCGGACTAGCGGGGGGGTACCAAGAGACCCAGTACTTC; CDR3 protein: CASMLGLAGGYQETQYF
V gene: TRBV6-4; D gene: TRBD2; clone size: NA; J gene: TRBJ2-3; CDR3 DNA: TGTGCCAGCAGTGGTACTAGCGGAGGGCCAGATACGCAGTATTTT; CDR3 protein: CASSGTSGGPDTQYF
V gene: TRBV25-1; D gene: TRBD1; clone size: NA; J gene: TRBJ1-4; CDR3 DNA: TGTGCCAGCGGGGGCCGGGACAGGGGCTTTAATGAAAAACTGTTTTTT; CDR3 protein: CASGGRDRGFNEKLFF
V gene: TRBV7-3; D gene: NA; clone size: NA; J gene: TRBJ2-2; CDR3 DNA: TGTGCCAGCAGCCAAGGGGGGGCCGGGGAGCTGTTTTTT; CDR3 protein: CASSQGGAGELFF
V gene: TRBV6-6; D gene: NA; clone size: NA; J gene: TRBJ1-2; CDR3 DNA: TGTGCCAGCAGTCCCCGCGGGGAAACTAACTATGGCTACACCTTC; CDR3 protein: CASSPRGETNYGYTF
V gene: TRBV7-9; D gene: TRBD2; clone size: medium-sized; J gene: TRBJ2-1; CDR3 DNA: TGTGCCAGCAGCCCCCGGGGAGCGGGGGGGCCCATCAATGAGCAGTTCTTC; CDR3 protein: CASSPRGAGGPINEQFF
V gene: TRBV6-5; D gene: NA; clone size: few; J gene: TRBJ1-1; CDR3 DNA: TGTGCCAGCAGATATCAGGGGATCACTGAAGCTTTCTTT; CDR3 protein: CASRYQGITEAFF
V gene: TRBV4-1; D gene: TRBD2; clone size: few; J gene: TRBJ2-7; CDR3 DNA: TGCGCCAGCAGCCAAGGGCTAGCGGCTACCTACGAGCAGTACTTC; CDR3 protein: CASSQGLAATYEQYF
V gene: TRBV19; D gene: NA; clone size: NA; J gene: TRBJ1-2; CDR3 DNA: TGTGCCAGTAGTATAGATCCTACTCCCTATGGCTACACCTTC; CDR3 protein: CASSIDPTPYGYTF
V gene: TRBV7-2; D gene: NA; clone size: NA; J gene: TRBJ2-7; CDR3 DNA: TGTGCCAGCAGCTTAGGAATCGGGGTTGGCTACGAGCAGTACTTC; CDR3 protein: CASSLGIGVGYEQYF